This TCR beta chain was obtained from a study of T cells after yellow fever vaccination. Study results and caveats: Abundant clonotypes (contaminants from the bulk population) could be present in FACS-sorted repertoires.

Germline V lookup: CDR1 DFQATT, CDR2 SNEGSKA (reference sequence). V was clipped by 0 bases and J by 6 bases, with 12 bases between them. The CDR3 is 14 amino acids. This clonotype came up a few times. Its target is unknown. Researchers made TCR cDNA using 5'RACE template switching, and this step added a universal primer site and UMIs. TCRdb re-analysed the 5' RACE reads in MiXCR, keeping a single row per CDR3 protein. This sample has just under 600,000 distinct CDR3 sequences, with around an eighth found just once. Sequenced material: PBMCs, taken on the day of the yellow fever booster vaccination. This clonotype was sampled from a young man who received the YFV17D yellow fever vaccine. J is TRBJ2-1 and V is TRBV20-1, with a weak D call TRBD2 (6 bases). CDR3 sequence reads: CSARDEAGLNEQFF. The DNA of the CDR3 is TGCAGTGCTAGAGATGAGGCGGGACTCAATGAGCAGTTCTTC.